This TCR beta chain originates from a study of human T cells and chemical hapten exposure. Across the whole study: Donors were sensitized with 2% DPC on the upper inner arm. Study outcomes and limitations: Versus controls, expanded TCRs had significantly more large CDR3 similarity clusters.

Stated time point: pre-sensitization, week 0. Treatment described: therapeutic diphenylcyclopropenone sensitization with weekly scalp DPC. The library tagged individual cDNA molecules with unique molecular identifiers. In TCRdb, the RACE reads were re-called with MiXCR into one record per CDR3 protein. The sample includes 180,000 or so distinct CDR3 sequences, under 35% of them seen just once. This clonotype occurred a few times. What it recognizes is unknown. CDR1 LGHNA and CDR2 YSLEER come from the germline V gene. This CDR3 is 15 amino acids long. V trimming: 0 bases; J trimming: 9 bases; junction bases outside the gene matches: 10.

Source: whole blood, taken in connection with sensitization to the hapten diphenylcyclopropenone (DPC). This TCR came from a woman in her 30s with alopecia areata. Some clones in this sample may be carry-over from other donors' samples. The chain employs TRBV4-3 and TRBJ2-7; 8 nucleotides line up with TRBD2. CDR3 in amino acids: CASSQDSGGTRTQYF. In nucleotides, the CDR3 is TGCGCCAGCAGCCAAGATTCGGGAGGGACCCGTACGCAGTACTTC.